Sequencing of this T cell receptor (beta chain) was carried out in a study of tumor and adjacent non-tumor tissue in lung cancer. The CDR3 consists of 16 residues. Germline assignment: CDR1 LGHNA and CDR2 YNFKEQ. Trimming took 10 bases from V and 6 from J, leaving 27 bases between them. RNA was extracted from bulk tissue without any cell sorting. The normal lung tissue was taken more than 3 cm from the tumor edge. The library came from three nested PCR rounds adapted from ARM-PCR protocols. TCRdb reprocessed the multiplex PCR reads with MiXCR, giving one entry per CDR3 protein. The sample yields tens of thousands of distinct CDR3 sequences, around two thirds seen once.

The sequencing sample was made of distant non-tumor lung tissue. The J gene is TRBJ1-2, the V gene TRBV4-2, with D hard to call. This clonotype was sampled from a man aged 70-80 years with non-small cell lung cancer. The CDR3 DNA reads TGTGCCAACACCCACCCCATTCCTCGCCGCGGTAATGGCTACACCTTC. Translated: CANTHPIPRRGNGYTF.